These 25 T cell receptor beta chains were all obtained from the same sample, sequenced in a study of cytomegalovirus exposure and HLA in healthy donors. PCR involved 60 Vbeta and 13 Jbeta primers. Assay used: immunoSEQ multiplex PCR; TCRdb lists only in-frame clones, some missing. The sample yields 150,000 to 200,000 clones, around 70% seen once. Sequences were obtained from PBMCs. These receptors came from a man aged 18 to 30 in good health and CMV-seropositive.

The CDR3 loop is CAWSEGAGGGEKLFF. DNA of the CDR3: TGTGCCTGGAGTGAGGGGGCAGGCGGAGGAGAAAAACTGTTTTTT. The rearrangement links TRBV30 to TRBJ1-4; 7 bases line up with TRBD1. CDR3 size: 15 residues. Germline CDR1 is GTSNPN and CDR2 is SVGIG (reference sequence). The trim removed 1 base at V and 8 bases at J, leaving 10 bases unmatched. The full variable domain, its missing parts supplied by reference TRBV30 and TRBJ1-4, is SQTIHQWPATLVQPVGSPLSLECTVEGTSNPNLYWYRQAAGRGLQLLFYSVGIGQISSEVPQNLSASRPQDRQFILSSKKLLLSDSGFYLCAWSEGAGGGEKLFFGSGTQLSVL.

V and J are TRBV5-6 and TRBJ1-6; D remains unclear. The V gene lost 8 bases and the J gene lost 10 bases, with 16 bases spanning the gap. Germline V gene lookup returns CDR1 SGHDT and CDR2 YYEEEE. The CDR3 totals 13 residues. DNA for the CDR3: TGTGCCAGTAATAGGGAGTCAGGATCACCCCTCCACTTT. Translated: CASNRESGSPLHF.

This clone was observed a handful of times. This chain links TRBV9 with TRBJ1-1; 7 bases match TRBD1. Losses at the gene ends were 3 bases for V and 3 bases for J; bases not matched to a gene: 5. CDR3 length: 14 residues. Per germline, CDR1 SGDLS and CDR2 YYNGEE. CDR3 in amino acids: CASSAQQGDTEAFF. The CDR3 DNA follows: TGTGCCAGCAGCGCTCAGCAGGGGGACACTGAAGCTTTCTTT.

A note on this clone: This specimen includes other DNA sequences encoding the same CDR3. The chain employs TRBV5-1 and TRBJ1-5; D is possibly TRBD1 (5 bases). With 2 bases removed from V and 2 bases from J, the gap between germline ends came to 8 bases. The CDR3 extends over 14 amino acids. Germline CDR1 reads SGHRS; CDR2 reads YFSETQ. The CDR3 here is CASSLGDRNQPQHF. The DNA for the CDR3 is TGCGCCAGCAGCTTAGGGGATCGCAATCAGCCCCAGCATTTT.

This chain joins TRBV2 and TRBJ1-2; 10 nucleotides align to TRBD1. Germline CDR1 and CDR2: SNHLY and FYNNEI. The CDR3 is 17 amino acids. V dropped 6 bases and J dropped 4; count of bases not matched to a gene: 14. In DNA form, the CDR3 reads TGTGCCAGCAGGACCGGGACAGGGGCTGGGCAGGGCTATGGCTACACCTTC. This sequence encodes CASRTGTGAGQGYGYTF.

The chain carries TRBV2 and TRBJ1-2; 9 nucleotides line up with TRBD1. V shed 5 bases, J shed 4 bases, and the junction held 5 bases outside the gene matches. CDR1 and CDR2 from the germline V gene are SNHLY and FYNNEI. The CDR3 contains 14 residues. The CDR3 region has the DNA TGTGCCAGCAGTAGGACAGGGGATAGCTATGGCTACACCTTC. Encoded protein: CASSRTGDSYGYTF.

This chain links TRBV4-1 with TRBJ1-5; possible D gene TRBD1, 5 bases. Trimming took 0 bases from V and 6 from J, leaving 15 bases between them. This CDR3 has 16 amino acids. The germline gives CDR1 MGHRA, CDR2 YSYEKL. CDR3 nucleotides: TGCGCCAGCAGCCAAGACGCAGGGAAGGAGGGTCAGCCCCAGCATTTT. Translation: CASSQDAGKEGQPQHF.

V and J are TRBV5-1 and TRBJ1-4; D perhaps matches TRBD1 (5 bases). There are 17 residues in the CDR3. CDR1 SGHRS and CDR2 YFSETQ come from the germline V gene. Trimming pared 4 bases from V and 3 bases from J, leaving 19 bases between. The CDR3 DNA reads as TGCGCCAGCAGCCCCCGGACGGGGGGTACCGCTAATGAAAAACTGTTTTTT. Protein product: CASSPRTGGTANEKLFF.

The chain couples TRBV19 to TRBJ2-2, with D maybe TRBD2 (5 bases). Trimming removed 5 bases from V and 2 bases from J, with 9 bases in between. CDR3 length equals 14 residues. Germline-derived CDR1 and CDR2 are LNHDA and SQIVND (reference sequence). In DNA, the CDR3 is TGTGCCAGTAGTCGAGCGGCAAACACCGGGGAGCTGTTTTTT. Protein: CASSRAANTGELFF.

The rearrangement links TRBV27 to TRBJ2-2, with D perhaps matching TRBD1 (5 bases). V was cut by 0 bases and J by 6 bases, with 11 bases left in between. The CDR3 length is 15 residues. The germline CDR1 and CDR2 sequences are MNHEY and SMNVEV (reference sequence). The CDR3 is CASSLSGALPGELFF. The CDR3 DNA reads TGTGCCAGCAGTTTATCAGGGGCCCTGCCCGGGGAGCTGTTTTTT.

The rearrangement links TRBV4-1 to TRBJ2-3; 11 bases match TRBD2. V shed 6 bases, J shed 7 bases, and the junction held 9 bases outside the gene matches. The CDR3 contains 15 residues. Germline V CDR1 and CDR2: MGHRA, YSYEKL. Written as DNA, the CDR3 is TGCGCCAGCAGACCTACTAGCGGGAGCGTATATACGCAGTATTTT. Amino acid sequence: CASRPTSGSVYTQYF.

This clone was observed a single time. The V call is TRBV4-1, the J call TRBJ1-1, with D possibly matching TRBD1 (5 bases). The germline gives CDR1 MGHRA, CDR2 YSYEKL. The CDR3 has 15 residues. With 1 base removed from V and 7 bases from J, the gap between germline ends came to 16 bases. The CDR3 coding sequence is TGCGCCAGCAGCCAAGGGGGTCGCAGGGTCAGTGAAGCTTTCTTT. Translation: CASSQGGRRVSEAFF.

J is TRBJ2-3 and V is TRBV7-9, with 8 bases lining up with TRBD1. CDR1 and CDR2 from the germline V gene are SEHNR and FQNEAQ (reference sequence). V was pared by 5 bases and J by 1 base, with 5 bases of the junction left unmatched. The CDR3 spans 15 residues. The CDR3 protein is CASSPPDRGTDTQYF. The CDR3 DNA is TGTGCCAGCAGCCCGCCGGACAGGGGCACAGATACGCAGTATTTT.

The CDR3 protein is CASSLAASGSSYEQCV. DNA for the CDR3: TGTGCCAGCAGCTTGGCGGCTAGCGGGAGCTCCTACGAGCAGTGCGTC. V is TRBV5-6 and J is TRBJ2-7; 10 nucleotides agree with TRBD2. Per germline, CDR1 SGHDT and CDR2 YYEEEE. This CDR3 has 16 amino acids.

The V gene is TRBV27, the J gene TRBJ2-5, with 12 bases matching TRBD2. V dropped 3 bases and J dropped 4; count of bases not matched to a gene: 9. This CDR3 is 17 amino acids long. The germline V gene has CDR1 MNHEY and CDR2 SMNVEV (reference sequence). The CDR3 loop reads CASSFLRLAGAVETQYF. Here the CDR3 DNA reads TGTGCCAGCAGTTTCCTTAGACTAGCGGGAGCCGTAGAGACCCAGTACTTC.

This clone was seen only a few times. The CDR3 DNA is TGTGCCAGCAGCGTAGGCGGCCATGAGGCAGATACGCAGTATTTT. This encodes CASSVGGHEADTQYF. V is TRBV9 and J is TRBJ2-3; D gene unclear. The CDR3 covers 15 residues. Germline V lookup: CDR1 SGDLS, CDR2 YYNGEE. V was pared by 0 bases and J by 4 bases, with 12 bases between.

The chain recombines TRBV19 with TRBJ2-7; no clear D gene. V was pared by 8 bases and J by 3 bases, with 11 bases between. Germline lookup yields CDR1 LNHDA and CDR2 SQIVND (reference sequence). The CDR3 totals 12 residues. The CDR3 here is CASHNGYYEQYV. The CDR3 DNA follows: TGTGCCAGTCATAACGGATACTACGAGCAGTACGTC.

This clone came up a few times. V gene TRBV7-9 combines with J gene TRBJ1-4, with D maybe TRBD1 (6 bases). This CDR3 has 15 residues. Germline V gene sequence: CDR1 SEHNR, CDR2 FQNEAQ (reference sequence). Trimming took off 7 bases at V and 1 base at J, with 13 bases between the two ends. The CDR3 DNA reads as TGTGCCAGCACAGGACCGACAGGAACTAATGAAAAACTGTTTTTT. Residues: CASTGPTGTNEKLFF.

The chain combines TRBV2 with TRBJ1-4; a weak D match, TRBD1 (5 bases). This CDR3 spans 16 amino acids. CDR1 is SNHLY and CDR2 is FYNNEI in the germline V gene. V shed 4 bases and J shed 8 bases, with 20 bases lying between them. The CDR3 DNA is TGTGCCAGCAGTGGAACCGGGGGAGGGGTCGGCGAAAAACTGTTTTTT. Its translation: CASSGTGGGVGEKLFF.

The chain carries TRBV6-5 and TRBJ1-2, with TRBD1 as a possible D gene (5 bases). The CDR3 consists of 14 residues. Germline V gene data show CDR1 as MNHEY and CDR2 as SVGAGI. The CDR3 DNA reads TGTGCGGTATCTGGGGCGATTGCAAACTATGGCTACACCTTC. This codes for CAVSGAIANYGYTF.

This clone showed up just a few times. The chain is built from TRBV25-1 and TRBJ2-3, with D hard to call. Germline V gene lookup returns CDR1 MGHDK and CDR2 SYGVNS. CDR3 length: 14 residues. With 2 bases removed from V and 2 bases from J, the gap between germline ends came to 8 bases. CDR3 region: CASSEVTFTDTQYF. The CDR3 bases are TGTGCCAGCAGTGAAGTGACATTCACAGATACGCAGTATTTT. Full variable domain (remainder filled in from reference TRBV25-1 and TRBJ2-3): EADIYQTPRYLVIGTGKKITLECSQTMGHDKMYWYQQDPGMELHLIHYSYGVNSTEKGDLSSESTVSRIRTEHFPLTLESARPSHTSQYLCASSEVTFTDTQYFGPGTRLTVL.

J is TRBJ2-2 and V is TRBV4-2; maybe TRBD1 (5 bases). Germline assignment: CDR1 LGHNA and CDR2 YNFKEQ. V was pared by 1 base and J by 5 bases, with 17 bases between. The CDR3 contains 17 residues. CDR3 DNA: TGTGCCAGCAGCCAAGTTGCTGCAGGGCTCCGAACCGGGGAGCTGTTTTTT. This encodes CASSQVAAGLRTGELFF.

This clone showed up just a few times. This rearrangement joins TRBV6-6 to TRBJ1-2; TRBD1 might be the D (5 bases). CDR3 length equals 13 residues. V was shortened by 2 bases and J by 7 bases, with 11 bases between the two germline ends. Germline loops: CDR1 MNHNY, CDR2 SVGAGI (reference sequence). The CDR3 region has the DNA TGTGCCAGCAGTTACGGGGCCTCCGGTGGCTACACCTTC. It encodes CASSYGASGGYTF.

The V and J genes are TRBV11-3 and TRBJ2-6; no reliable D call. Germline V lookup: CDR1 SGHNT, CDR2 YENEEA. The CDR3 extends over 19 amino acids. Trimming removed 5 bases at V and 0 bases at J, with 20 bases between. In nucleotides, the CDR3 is TGTGCCAGCAGCCCCCGGAGTTCCGGCCGAGTCTCTGGGGCCAACGTCCTGACTTTC. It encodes CASSPRSSGRVSGANVLTF.

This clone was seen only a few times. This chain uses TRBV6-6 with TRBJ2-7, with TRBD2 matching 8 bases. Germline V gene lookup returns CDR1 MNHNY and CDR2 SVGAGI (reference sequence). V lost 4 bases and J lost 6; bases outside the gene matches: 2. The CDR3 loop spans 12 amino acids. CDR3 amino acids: CASSLGLGEQYV. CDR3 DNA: TGTGCCAGCAGTTTGGGACTAGGCGAGCAGTACGTC.